One and the same sample provided the 14 T cell receptor beta chains below, sequenced in a study of vaccination and CD4 T cells after COVID-19. TCRdb reanalysed the PCR reads using MiXCR and keeps one entry per CDR3 protein. The data hold tens of thousands of distinct CDR3 sequences, with almost 50% observed a single time. Time point in this sample: late sampling 161 to 241 days after vaccination in a few convalescent patients. The starting material was CD4+ T cells from blood, obtained about 7 months after SARS-CoV-2 vaccination. These receptors all come from a human donor who had recovered from COVID-19.

The chain combines TRBV6-4 with TRBJ1-2; TRBD1 might be the D (6 bases). Trimming took off 5 bases at V and 1 base at J, with 11 bases between the two ends. Germline V gene data show CDR1 as MRHNA and CDR2 as SNTAGT. The CDR3 has 14 amino acids. CDR3 sequence: CASSPGHSNYGYTF. CDR3 in DNA: TGTGCCAGCAGTCCGGGACACAGTAACTATGGCTACACCTTC.

The V and J genes are TRBV6-1 and TRBJ2-1, with D possibly being TRBD2 (6 bases). This CDR3 has 15 residues. V was cut by 5 bases and J by 4 bases, with 15 bases left in between. CDR1 MNHNS and CDR2 SASEGT come from the germline V gene. CDR3 DNA sequence: TGTGCCAGCAGTCAATTAGCGGTCCCGTACAATGAGCAGTTCTTC. This gives the protein CASSQLAVPYNEQFF.

V and J are TRBV6-4 and TRBJ2-2, with D maybe TRBD2 (7 bases). The germline gives CDR1 MRHNA, CDR2 SNTAGT. This CDR3 region has 13 residues. The germline V and J ends were trimmed by 6 bases and 6 bases, with 11 bases remaining between them. The CDR3 coding sequence is TGTGCCAGCAGAGGGGGGGGGCCCGGGGAGCTGTTTTTT. This gives the protein CASRGGGPGELFF.

CDR3 in DNA: TGTGCCAGCAGTGAAGGTAGTGTAGGGGGTATAAGTTCCTACGAGCAGTACTTC. It translates to CASSEGSVGGISSYEQYF. This chain joins TRBV6-1 and TRBJ2-7; TRBD1 is a possible D gene (6 bases). The CDR3 extends over 18 amino acids. Trimming removed 1 base at V and 1 base at J, with 20 bases between. CDR1 is MNHNS and CDR2 is SASEGT in the germline V gene.

The table lists this clonotype with a few counts. The chain employs TRBV6-5 and TRBJ2-3; 8 positions match TRBD1. The ends lost 4 bases at V and 5 bases at J; junction bases unmatched: 8. The CDR3 is 15 residues long. Germline V gene data show CDR1 as MNHEY and CDR2 as SVGAGI. CDR3: CASSLQGGFGDTQYF. DNA for the CDR3: TGTGCCAGCAGTTTACAGGGGGGCTTTGGAGATACGCAGTATTTT.

This sequence joins TRBV7-2 and TRBJ1-6; D is uncertain. Germline CDR1 SGHTA, CDR2 FQGNSA. The CDR3 is made up of 17 amino acids. Trimming removed 1 base at V and 0 bases at J, with 10 bases between. This chain's CDR3 is CASSLEYGSSYNSPLHF. The CDR3, as DNA: TGTGCCAGCAGCTTAGAGTACGGGAGCTCCTATAATTCACCCCTCCACTTT.

This clonotype was seen more than once but under ten times. This chain connects TRBV15 to TRBJ2-5, with 7 bases aligning to TRBD2. CDR3 size: 15 residues. CDR1 and CDR2 from the germline V gene are LNHNV and YYDKDF (reference sequence). The V segment lost 3 bases and the J segment 2 bases; nucleotides outside the gene matches: 6. This CDR3 is CATSSTPSGQETQYF. Written as DNA, the CDR3 is TGTGCCACCAGCAGTACCCCTAGCGGTCAAGAGACCCAGTACTTC. Based on the CDR3 plus reference TRBV15 and TRBJ2-5, the full variable domain is DAMVIQNPRYQVTQFGKPVTLSCSQTLNHNVMYWYQQKSSQAPKLLFHYYDKDFNNEADTPDNFQSRRPNTSFCFLDIRSPGLGDTAMYLCATSSTPSGQETQYFGPGTRLLVL.

This clonotype was counted between two and nine times. The chain joins TRBV10-3 to TRBJ2-5; D possibly uses TRBD1 or TRBD2 (6 bases each). This CDR3 is 17 amino acids long. V dropped 4 bases and J dropped 2 bases, with 20 bases sitting between them. Germline V gene sequence: CDR1 ENHRY, CDR2 SYGVKD. CDR3: CAISGTPVGGRQETQYF. The CDR3 DNA follows: TGTGCCATCAGTGGAACGCCCGTAGGGGGGAGACAAGAGACCCAGTACTTC.

This chain joins TRBV4-3 and TRBJ1-2; 8 bases agree with TRBD1. CDR1 is LGHNA, CDR2 YSLEER, per germline. Germline trimming cut 1 base from V and 4 bases from J; bases unmatched to any gene: 2. The CDR3 extends over 14 amino acids. CDR3 sequence: CASSQGGQAYGYTF. Written as DNA, the CDR3 is TGCGCCAGCAGCCAAGGGGGACAGGCCTATGGCTACACCTTC.

CDR3 DNA sequence: TGTGCCAGCAGTGACTGGACCCATAATTCACCCCTCCACTTT. This sequence encodes CASSDWTHNSPLHF. V usage is TRBV25-1 and J usage is TRBJ1-6; D is undetermined. This CDR3 contains 14 residues. The V and J ends lost 3 bases and 5 bases respectively, with 8 bases between them. Germline V gene sequence: CDR1 MGHDK, CDR2 SYGVNS.

The chain uses TRBV27 and TRBJ2-7, with D hard to call. The V end was cut by 0 bases, the J end by 0 bases, with 12 bases between. The CDR3 consists of 16 residues. Germline V gene lookup returns CDR1 MNHEY and CDR2 SMNVEV (reference sequence). The DNA of the CDR3 is TGTGCCAGCAGTTTATCTGCCCGGGTCGTCTCCTACGAGCAGTACTTC. This encodes CASSLSARVVSYEQYF.

V usage is TRBV7-9 and J usage is TRBJ2-3, with 10 bases matching TRBD1. Germline V gene sequence: CDR1 SEHNR, CDR2 FQNEAQ (reference sequence). The V segment lost 6 bases and the J segment 1 base; nucleotides outside the gene matches: 1. The CDR3 spans 14 residues. The CDR3 spells CASSGTGGTDTQYF. The CDR3 nucleotides are TGTGCCAGCAGTGGGACAGGGGGCACAGATACGCAGTATTTT. Combining the CDR3 with reference TRBV7-9 and TRBJ2-3 gives the whole variable domain DTGVSQNPRHKITKRGQNVTFRCDPISEHNRLYWYRQTLGQGPEFLTYFQNEAQLEKSRLLSDRFSAERPKGSFSTLEIQRTEQGDSAMYLCASSGTGGTDTQYFGPGTRLTVL.

The chain employs TRBV2 and TRBJ2-3; D not certain. Germline V CDR1 and CDR2: SNHLY, FYNNEI. The CDR3 length is 11 residues. Trimming took 5 bases from V and 4 from J, leaving 4 bases between them. CDR3 nucleotide sequence: TGTGCCAGCAGTCGAGCAGATACGCAGTATTTT. Protein: CASSRADTQYF.

This clonotype was picked up a small number of times. This chain links TRBV7-9 with TRBJ2-7; 7 bases fit TRBD2. There are 16 residues in the CDR3. Germline V gene sequence: CDR1 SEHNR, CDR2 FQNEAQ (reference sequence). The junction had 5 bases not matched to a gene; V was cut back by 0 bases and J by 0 bases. The CDR3, as DNA: TGTGCCAGCAGCTTAGCTGACGGGAGGAGCTCCTACGAGCAGTACTTC. Translation gives CASSLADGRSSYEQYF.